Described below is a single T cell receptor (beta chain) sequence and its context. It lacks a known antigen. Base-call qualities are not available, and no considerably larger clone is one nucleotide away. This sample includes further DNA sequences coding for the same CDR3. TCR CDR3 regions were amplified from genomic DNA by multiplex PCR using the deep immunoSEQ assay. Extracted genomic DNA from each cell subset was spread evenly across all wells of several immunoSEQ 96-well plates, with each plate serving as a replicate. For sorted subsets, roughly 200 ng genomic DNA, equal to 30,000 to 35,000 T cell genomes, was loaded into each replicate PCR. Purified libraries were quantified with a Qubit 3.0 fluorometer, sized on a Bioanalyzer 2100, and re-quantified with the KAPA Library Quantification kit. A separate single-read 150-cycle Illumina NextSeq 550 flow cell was used to sequence each immunoSEQ 96-well plate. For the original study's pipeline: Because only junctional sequences without quality scores were contained in the immunoSEQ output, filtering matching that applied to full-length reads could not be performed. Sequences were annotated with PyIR, a Python wrapper for IgBLAST v1.9, and V/J genes and CDR3 were assigned using IMGT germline references. Reads with weak V/J assignments (E-value above 1e-6), missing CDR3, stop codons, out-of-frame junctions, or ambiguous translated residues were removed. V3J clonotypes were defined as sequences sharing the same inferred V gene, J gene, and CDR3 amino acid sequence. To compute the percentage overlap between repertoires, the number of shared unique clonotypes was divided by the size of the smaller repertoire. Richness of each repertoire was evaluated using RTK rarefaction, the Chao1 estimator, and Recon v2.1 estimates of unobserved clonotypes. Generation probabilities for all TCRbeta clonotypes obtained by the gDNA method from a few donors were computed using OLGA. TCRdb re-hosts the immuneACCESS table, in-frame sequences only. Its copies lack some clones; in the studies checked, an unresolved V gene accounts for under half of them, and the cause for the rest is not known. That table gives V, J and clone size, and the DNA gave D and trimming. The sample table shows about 1 million clones, and roughly 75% are seen once. The ten largest clones take up approximately 1.5% of the sample.

Donors were healthy HIV-negative adults with no recently reported acute infections or vaccinations. Every donor was a Caucasian adult living in Nashville, Tennessee, USA. Magnetic negative selection was used to enrich CD4+ T cells, after which naive cells were positively selected on CD45RA and the negative fraction became the memory subset. After blood collection by leukapheresis, PBMCs were isolated using Ficoll-Histopaque density gradient centrifugation and then cryopreserved in the vapor phase of liquid nitrogen. Analytical flow cytometry was used to check the purity and quantity of every magnetically sorted T cell population. Each sorted fraction had its genomic DNA isolated and then quantified by UV absorbance on a Nanodrop 2000c. This sample was included in a study of shared clonotypes between healthy human individuals (TCRdb year 2020). Describing the broader study: Three men and a couple of women, aged 18 to 49 years, made up the cohort. For each donor, CD4 naive and CD4 memory were each run on three plates, CD8 naive on two plates, and CD8 memory on one plate. Between about 0.85 and 8.9 billion PBMCs per donor were obtained by leukapheresis. To increase sequencing depth and limit assay-specific biases, different laboratories used diverse techniques to prepare libraries and sequence TCR repertoires. To estimate repertoire size and how much clonotype sharing occurs between individuals, the study deeply sequenced the blood TCR repertoires of 5 or 6 healthy adults. Beyond this particular receptor, the publication reports: Pairwise subsampling indicated that sequencing depth was expected to affect the degree of clonotype sharing among donors. Larger estimated clonotype richness was generally found for naive subsets than for memory subsets. Sampling was restricted to blood, and TCR repertoires in tissue are likely to differ from TCR repertoires in blood. Because the study included a small number of donors, the genetic and exposure-history diversity represented was limited. Clonotypes shared by all four sorted-subset donors showed higher generation probabilities than non-shared clonotypes. Even with the large sequencing depth, rarefaction of the sorted-subset datasets indicated that sequencing was incomplete. Roughly 5% of naive CD4, 3.5% of naive CD8, 2.3% of memory CD4, and about 0.4% of memory CD8 clonotypes were shared across a few donors.

The CDR3, cysteine through phenylalanine, is 11 amino acids long. CDR3 DNA is the only sequence kept; it has 33 bases, read in frame from the first base. CDR1 and CDR2 are drawn from the germline V gene: SNHLY, FYNNEI. The V end loses 5 bases and the J end loses 5 bases, and a stretch of 7 bases separates them. This clonotype was sampled from a man younger than 35 in good health. Recombination connected TRBV2 to TRBJ2-7; no D gene is confidently identified. What was sequenced was memory CD4+ T cells sorted from blood. In light of the paper, this sample's cell subset or site label describes: CD45RA-negative fraction. The sequenced DNA is TGTGCCAGCAGTACTCGAGACGAGCAGTACTTC. Protein translation: CASSTRDEQYF. With the portions outside the CDR3 filled from the reference TRBV2 and TRBJ2-7 genes, the complete variable region becomes EPEVTQTPSHQVTQMGQEVILRCVPISNHLYFYWYRQILGQKVEFLVSFYNNEISEKSEIFDDQFSVERPDGSNFTLKIRSTKLEDSAMYFCASSTRDEQYFGPGTRLTVT.